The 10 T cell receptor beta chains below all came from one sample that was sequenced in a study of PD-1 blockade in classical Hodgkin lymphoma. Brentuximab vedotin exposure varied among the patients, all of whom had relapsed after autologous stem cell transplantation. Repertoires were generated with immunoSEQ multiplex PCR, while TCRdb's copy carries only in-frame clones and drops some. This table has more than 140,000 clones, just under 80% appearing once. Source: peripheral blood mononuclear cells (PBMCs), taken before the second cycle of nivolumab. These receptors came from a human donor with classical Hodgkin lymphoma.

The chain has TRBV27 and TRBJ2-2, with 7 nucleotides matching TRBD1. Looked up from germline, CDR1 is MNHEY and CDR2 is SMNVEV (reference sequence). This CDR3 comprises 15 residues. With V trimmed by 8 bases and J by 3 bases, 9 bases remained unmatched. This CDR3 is CASRRRDRDTGELFF. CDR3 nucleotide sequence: TGTGCCAGCCGCCGCCGGGACAGAGACACCGGGGAGCTGTTTTTT.

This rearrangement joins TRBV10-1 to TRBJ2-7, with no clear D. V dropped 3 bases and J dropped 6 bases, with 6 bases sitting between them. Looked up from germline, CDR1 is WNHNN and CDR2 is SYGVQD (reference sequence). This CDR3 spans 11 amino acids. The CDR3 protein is CASSDMGEQYF. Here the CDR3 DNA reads TGCGCCAGCAGTGACATGGGCGAGCAGTACTTC.

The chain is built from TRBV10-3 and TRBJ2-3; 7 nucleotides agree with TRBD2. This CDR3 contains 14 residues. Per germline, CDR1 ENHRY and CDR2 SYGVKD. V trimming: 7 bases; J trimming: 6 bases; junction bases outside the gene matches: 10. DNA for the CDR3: TGTGCCATCATGGGGCGCGGGGGAGACGATACGCAGTATTTT. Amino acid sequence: CAIMGRGGDDTQYF.

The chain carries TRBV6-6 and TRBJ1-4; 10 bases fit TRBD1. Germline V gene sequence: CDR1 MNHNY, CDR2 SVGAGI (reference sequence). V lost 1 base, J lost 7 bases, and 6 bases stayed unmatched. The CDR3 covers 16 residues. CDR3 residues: CASSYLAGQGGEKLFF. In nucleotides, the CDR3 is TGTGCCAGCAGTTACTTAGCCGGACAGGGGGGTGAAAAACTGTTTTTT.

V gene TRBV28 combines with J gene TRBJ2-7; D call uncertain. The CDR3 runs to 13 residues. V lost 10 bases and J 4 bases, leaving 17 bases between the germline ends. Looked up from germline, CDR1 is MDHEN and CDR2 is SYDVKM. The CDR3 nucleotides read TGTGCCATCCCGTGTCCATTTAAATACGAGCAGTACTTC. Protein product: CAIPCPFKYEQYF.

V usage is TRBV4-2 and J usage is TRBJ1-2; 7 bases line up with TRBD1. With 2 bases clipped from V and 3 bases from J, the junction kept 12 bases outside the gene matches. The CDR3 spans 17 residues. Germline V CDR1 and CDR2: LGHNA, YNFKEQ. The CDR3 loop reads CASSQPRDSRPHYGYTF. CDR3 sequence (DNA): TGTGCCAGCAGCCAACCTCGGGACAGCCGGCCCCACTATGGCTACACCTTC.

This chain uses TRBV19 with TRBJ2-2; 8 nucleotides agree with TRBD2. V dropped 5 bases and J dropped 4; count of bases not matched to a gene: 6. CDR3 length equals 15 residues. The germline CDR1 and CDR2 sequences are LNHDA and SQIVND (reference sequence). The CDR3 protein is CASSGGSGITGELFF. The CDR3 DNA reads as TGTGCCAGTAGTGGGGGTAGCGGGATCACCGGGGAGCTGTTTTTT.

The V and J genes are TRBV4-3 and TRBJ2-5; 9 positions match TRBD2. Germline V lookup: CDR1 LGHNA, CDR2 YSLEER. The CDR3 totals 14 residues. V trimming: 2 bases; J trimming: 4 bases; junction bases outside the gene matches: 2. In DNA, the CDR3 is TGCGCCAGCAGCCAACAGACTAGCGGAGAGACCCAGTACTTC. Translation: CASSQQTSGETQYF.

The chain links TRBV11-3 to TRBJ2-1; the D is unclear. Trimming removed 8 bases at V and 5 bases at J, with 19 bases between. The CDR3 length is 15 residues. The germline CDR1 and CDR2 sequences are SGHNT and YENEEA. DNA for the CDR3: TGTGCCAGCTCTCCTCCCTACGGACCCGACAATGAGCAGTTCTTC. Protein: CASSPPYGPDNEQFF.

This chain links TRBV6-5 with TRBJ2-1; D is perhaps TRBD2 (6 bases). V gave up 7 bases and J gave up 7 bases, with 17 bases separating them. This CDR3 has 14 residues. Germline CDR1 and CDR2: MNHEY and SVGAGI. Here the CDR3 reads CASTETRFPNEQFF. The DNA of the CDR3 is TGTGCCAGCACCGAGACTAGATTCCCTAATGAGCAGTTCTTC.